This TCR beta chain was identified in a study of T cells in tumors and immune-related adverse events. Germline values: CDR1 LGHNA, CDR2 YNFKEQ. This CDR3 spans 13 amino acids. V shed 0 bases and J shed 8 bases, with 10 bases lying between them. Sequencing was performed with immunoSEQ multiplex PCR; in TCRdb, only in-frame clones are kept and a portion is missing. The table lists more than 4,500 clones, about 65% of them singletons. The source is a female donor with metastatic renal cell carcinoma. V is TRBV4-2 and J is TRBJ1-1; D is uncertain. Source: gut tissue, taken from a patient treated with anti-PD-1 therapy. The CDR3 sequence: CASSQEVMREAFF. For the CDR3, the DNA is TGTGCCAGCAGCCAAGAGGTTATGCGCGAAGCTTTCTTT.